The next 3 T cell receptor beta chains were all read from a single sample in a study of tumor-infiltrating lymphocytes in primary liver carcinoma. Priming with a constant-region primer yielded TCR beta cDNA from approximately 500 ng total RNA. Three nested multiplex PCR rounds, a slightly modified ARM-PCR method, built the TCR beta libraries. TRBV1-TRBV30 forward and Cbeta reverse primers drove the first two roughly 10-cycle rounds. TCRdb itself ran the multiplex PCR reads through MiXCR, one entry per CDR3 protein. Counted here are about 100,000 distinct CDR3 sequences, around two thirds occurring once; the ten biggest clones make up 9.5%. Co-extracted RNA and DNA came from roughly 20-30 mg of unsorted bulk tissue. The sample was liver tumor tissue from sampling region 5. Subset in this sample: tumor region T5, tumor centre. These receptors were taken from a woman aged 55 to 70 with primary liver carcinoma and hepatitis B virus infection.

The rearrangement uses TRBV23-1 and TRBJ2-7; the D is unclear. TRBV23-1 is annotated as an ORF whose role is uncertain. The CDR3 has 15 residues. Deletions cut 2 bases from V and 1 base from J, with 12 bases between. This CDR3 is CASSQRHPESYEQYF. In DNA form, the CDR3 reads TGCGCCAGCAGTCAACGGCACCCCGAGTCCTACGAGCAGTACTTC.

V and J are TRBV11-2 and TRBJ1-4; 8 positions match TRBD1. The CDR3 covers 15 residues. The V gene end was trimmed by 7 bases and the J gene end by 8 bases; junction bases not matched to a gene: 12. Germline V CDR1 and CDR2: SGHAT, FQNNGV. CDR3 DNA sequence: TGTGCCAGCAACGGGGGGGACAGGAGGACGGAAAAACTGTTTTTT. Translating it yields CASNGGDRRTEKLFF.

On this clonotype itself: A read error is likely, as this CDR3 ends without the conserved phenylalanine or tryptophan. The chain is built from TRBV11-3 and TRBJ2-1, with a possible D match to TRBD1 (10 bases). V lost 6 bases, J lost 6 bases, and 30 bases lay in between. The CDR3 runs 19 residues. Germline V gene data show CDR1 as SGHNT and CDR2 as YENEEA. DNA of the CDR3: TGTGCCAGCAGTGCCGGACAGGGGGGACAAGCGGGAGGATTCAATGAGCAGTTCCTC. Encoded protein: CASSAGQGGQAGGFNEQFL.